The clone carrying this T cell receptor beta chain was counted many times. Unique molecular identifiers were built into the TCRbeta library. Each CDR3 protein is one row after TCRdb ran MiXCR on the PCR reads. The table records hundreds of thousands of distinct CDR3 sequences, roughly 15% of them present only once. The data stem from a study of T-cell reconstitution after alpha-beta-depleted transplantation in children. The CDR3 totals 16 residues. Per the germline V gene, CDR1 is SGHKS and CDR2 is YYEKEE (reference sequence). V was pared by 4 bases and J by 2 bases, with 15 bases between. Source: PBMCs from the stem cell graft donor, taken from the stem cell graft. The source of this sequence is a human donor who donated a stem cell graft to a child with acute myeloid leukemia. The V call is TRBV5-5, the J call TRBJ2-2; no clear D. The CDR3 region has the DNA TGTGCCAGCAGCCCCATAGGTTCAGCAAACACCGGGGAGCTGTTTTTT. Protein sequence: CASSPIGSANTGELFF.